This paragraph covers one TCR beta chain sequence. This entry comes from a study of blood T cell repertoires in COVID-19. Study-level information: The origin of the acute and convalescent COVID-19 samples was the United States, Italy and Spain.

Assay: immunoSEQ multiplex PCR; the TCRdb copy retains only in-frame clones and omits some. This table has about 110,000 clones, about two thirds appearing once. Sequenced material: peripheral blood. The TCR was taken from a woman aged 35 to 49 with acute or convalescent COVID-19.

This CDR3 is CASRAGTGNQPQHF. The CDR3 DNA is TGTGCCAGCAGAGCAGGGACAGGCAATCAGCCCCAGCATTTT. The chain uses TRBV5-6 and TRBJ1-5, with 7 bases matching TRBD1. Germline loops: CDR1 SGHDT, CDR2 YYEEEE. The CDR3 has 14 residues. Trimming removed 5 bases from V and 2 bases from J; junction bases left unmatched: 4.